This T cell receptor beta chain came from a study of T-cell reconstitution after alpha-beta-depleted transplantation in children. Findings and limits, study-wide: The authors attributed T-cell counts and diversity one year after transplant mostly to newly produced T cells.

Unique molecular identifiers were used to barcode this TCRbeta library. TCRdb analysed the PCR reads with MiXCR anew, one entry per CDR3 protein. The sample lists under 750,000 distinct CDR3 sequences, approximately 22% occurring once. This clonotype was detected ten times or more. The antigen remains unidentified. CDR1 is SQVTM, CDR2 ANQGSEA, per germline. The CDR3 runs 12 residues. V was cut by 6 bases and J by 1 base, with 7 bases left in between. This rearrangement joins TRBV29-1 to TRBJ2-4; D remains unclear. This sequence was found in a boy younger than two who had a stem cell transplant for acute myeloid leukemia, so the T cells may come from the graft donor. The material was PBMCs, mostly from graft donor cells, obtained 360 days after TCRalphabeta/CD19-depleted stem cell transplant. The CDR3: CSVPWAKNIQYF. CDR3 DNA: TGCAGCGTCCCGTGGGCCAAAAACATTCAGTACTTC.